The 2 T cell receptor beta chains in this list originate from one sample, sequenced in a study of blood T cell repertoires in COVID-19. The protocol was immunoSEQ multiplex PCR, while the TCRdb copy is restricted to in-frame clones and leaves out a portion. The table records roughly 150,000 clones, 60% to 85% of them present only once. Sequencing used peripheral blood. These receptors came from a man aged 50-60 years with active or convalescent COVID-19.

The V and J genes are TRBV28 and TRBJ2-6; 9 nucleotides align to TRBD1. This CDR3 has 18 residues. Germline CDR1 and CDR2: MDHEN and SYDVKM. J lost 12 bases, V lost 4 bases, and 19 bases had no gene match. The CDR3 nucleotides read TGTGCCAGCAGTTCCCATATTAGGGGGGACAGGGCAAAGGGCGTCCTGACTTTC. Its protein product is CASSSHIRGDRAKGVLTF.

The chain uses TRBV6-1 and TRBJ2-2; 8 bases are shared with TRBD2. The germline gives CDR1 MNHNS, CDR2 SASEGT. V shed 4 bases and J 4 bases; nucleotides not matched to a gene: 8. This CDR3 comprises 16 residues. CDR3 DNA sequence: TGTGCCAGCAGTGGAGGACTAGCTCGTCGCACCGGGGAGCTGTTTTTT. Encoded protein: CASSGGLARRTGELFF.